A selection of T cell receptor beta chains follows, all from one sample in a study of shared clonotypes between healthy human individuals. The data were produced by immunoSEQ multiplex PCR, yet TCRdb's version contains in-frame clones alone and is incomplete. The table has hundreds of thousands of clones, 97% seen once. The sample comprised naive CD4+ T cells sorted from blood. All receptors come from a woman aged 25 to 45 in good health. Each CDR3 is given with its conserved first and last residue. The order of the fields is D gene, J gene, clone size, V gene, CDR3 protein, CDR3 DNA. D genes are given only for firm matches. Clone size is not always given. Where it is, it says once, few, many or a class for expanded clones.

TRBD1,TRBJ1-4,-,TRBV5-1,CASSGRGSGNEKLFF,TGCGCCAGCAGCGGCAGGGGGTCCGGTAATGAAAAACTGTTTTTT
-,TRBJ1-2,-,TRBV9,CASSHGGNYGYTF,TGTGCCAGCAGCCATGGGGGCAACTATGGCTACACCTTC
TRBD1,TRBJ1-4,-,TRBV6-1,CASSDPNRGGTNEKLFF,TGTGCCAGCAGTGACCCCAACAGGGGGGGAACTAATGAAAAACTGTTTTTT
TRBD1,TRBJ2-7,-,TRBV11-2,CASSQTGLHEQYF,TGTGCCAGCAGCCAGACAGGGCTTCACGAGCAGTACTTC
TRBD1,TRBJ1-2,-,TRBV5-1,CASRVDRVGYGYTF,TGCGCCAGCAGGGTGGACAGGGTTGGCTATGGCTACACCTTC
-,TRBJ2-5,-,TRBV5-5,CASSLRRQETQYF,TGTGCCAGCAGCCTCCGCCGCCAAGAGACCCAGTACTTC
TRBD1,TRBJ1-1,-,TRBV5-1,CASSPGGWRNTEAFF,TGCGCCAGCAGCCCAGGGGGGTGGAGAAACACTGAAGCTTTCTTT
-,TRBJ2-4,-,TRBV28,CASSLSGTRRTGNIQYF,TGTGCCAGCAGTTTATCCGGGACCCGGCGGACGGGAAACATTCAGTACTTC
-,TRBJ1-1,-,TRBV27,CASSFYQSNTEAFF,TGTGCCAGCAGTTTCTATCAGTCGAACACTGAAGCTTTCTTT
-,TRBJ2-3,-,TRBV2,CASSDLQGNTQYF,TGTGCCAGCAGTGATTTACAGGGAAATACGCAGTATTTT
TRBD2,TRBJ2-4,-,TRBV19,CATGGLAGQGNIQYF,TGTGCCACGGGGGGACTAGCGGGTCAGGGAAACATTCAGTACTTC
TRBD2,TRBJ2-7,once,TRBV28,CASSLTHGLAQSYEQYF,TGTGCCAGCAGTCTAACACACGGACTAGCGCAATCCTACGAGCAGTACTTC
-,TRBJ2-4,-,TRBV5-1,CASSVSDWTKNIQYF,TGCGCCAGCAGCGTTTCAGATTGGACCAAAAACATTCAGTACTTC
-,TRBJ2-6,-,TRBV6-5,CASRTPSGANVLTF,TGTGCCAGCAGGACACCTTCTGGGGCCAACGTCCTGACTTTC
-,TRBJ2-1,-,TRBV2,CASMEEQGWFF,TGTGCCAGCATGGAGGAGCAGGGGTGGTTCTTC
TRBD2,TRBJ2-5,-,TRBV19,CASSPRGPSGSGEETQYF,TGTGCCAGTAGTCCCCGCGGGCCTAGCGGGAGTGGTGAAGAGACCCAGTACTTC
TRBD2,TRBJ2-5,-,TRBV19,CASSPRGGLEETQYF,TGTGCCAGTAGTCCCCGGGGGGGACTGGAAGAGACCCAGTACTTC
TRBD1,TRBJ1-2,-,TRBV28,CASTTGTGGSLGGYTF,TGTGCCAGCACCACCGGGACAGGAGGTTCTCTGGGCGGCTACACCTTC
TRBD1,TRBJ1-5,-,TRBV5-1,CASSSGQPDQPQHF,TGCGCCAGCAGCTCGGGACAGCCCGATCAGCCCCAGCATTTT
TRBD2,TRBJ2-1,-,TRBV27,CASRKSGNTHNEQFF,TGTGCCAGCAGGAAAAGCGGGAACACACACAATGAGCAGTTCTTC
-,TRBJ2-7,-,TRBV5-6,CASSLLGFGRENLYEQYF,TGTGCCAGCAGCTTGTTGGGGTTTGGGCGGGAAAATCTCTACGAGCAGTACTTC
-,TRBJ1-4,-,TRBV20-1,CSAGLDEKLFF,TGCAGTGCTGGGCTCGATGAAAAACTGTTTTTT
-,TRBJ1-1,-,TRBV12-5,CASTWWNTEAFF,TGTGCAAGTACCTGGTGGAACACTGAAGCTTTCTTT
-,TRBJ2-7,-,TRBV5-1,CASSRSGTLYEQYF,TGCGCCAGCAGCCGGTCCGGGACACTATACGAGCAGTACTTC
-,TRBJ1-1,-,TRBV4-1,CASSSLGAGDTEAFF,TGCGCCAGCAGCTCCCTTGGGGCAGGGGACACTGAAGCTTTCTTT
-,TRBJ1-1,-,TRBV6-1,CASRKEQNTEAFF,TGTGCCAGCAGAAAAGAACAGAACACTGAAGCTTTCTTT
TRBD1,TRBJ1-5,-,TRBV6-5,CASRFDRANQPQHF,TGTGCCAGCAGATTCGACAGGGCGAATCAGCCCCAGCATTTT
TRBD2,TRBJ2-7,-,TRBV7-9,CASSINPGLAYEQYF,TGTGCCAGCAGTATAAATCCGGGACTAGCCTACGAGCAGTACTTC
TRBD2,TRBJ2-3,once,TRBV7-2,CASSFRTSGTTDTQYF,TGTGCCAGCAGCTTTCGGACTAGCGGGACCACAGATACGCAGTATTTT
TRBD2,TRBJ2-5,-,TRBV15,CATAASLSSGSPETQYF,TGTGCCACCGCCGCTAGTCTATCTAGCGGGAGCCCAGAGACCCAGTACTTC
-,TRBJ1-3,-,TRBV7-6,CASSLAGLSGNTIYF,TGTGCCAGCAGCTTAGCCGGGCTCTCTGGAAACACCATATATTTT
TRBD2,TRBJ2-5,-,TRBV7-2,CASSIAGGPQETQYF,TGTGCCAGCAGCATCGCGGGGGGCCCCCAAGAGACCCAGTACTTC
-,TRBJ2-1,-,TRBV25-1,CASSEHRASLISYNEQFF,TGTGCCAGCAGTGAACATAGGGCTAGCTTAATTTCCTACAATGAGCAGTTCTTC
TRBD1,TRBJ1-2,-,TRBV7-9,CASSFIPSGTGLYGYTF,TGTGCCAGCAGCTTCATTCCGTCCGGGACAGGCCTATATGGCTACACCTTC
-,TRBJ1-1,-,TRBV28,CASTQQDTEAFF,TGTGCCAGCACTCAGCAGGACACTGAAGCTTTCTTT
-,TRBJ2-1,-,TRBV7-8,CASSLKRPGDSYNEQFF,TGTGCCAGCAGCTTAAAAAGGCCCGGGGATAGCTACAATGAGCAGTTCTTC
TRBD1,TRBJ1-1,-,TRBV14,CASSQGDRGRMNTEAFF,TGTGCCAGCAGCCAGGGGGACAGGGGACGCATGAACACTGAAGCTTTCTTT
-,TRBJ1-2,-,TRBV18,CASSPKANYGYTF,TGTGCCAGCTCACCAAAGGCCAACTATGGCTACACCTTC
-,TRBJ1-3,-,TRBV19,CASTSHGNTIYF,TGTGCCAGTACTTCACATGGAAACACCATATATTTT
-,TRBJ1-5,-,TRBV28,CASSSWTSRSNQPQHF,TGTGCCAGCAGTTCATGGACATCTCGTAGCAATCAGCCCCAGCATTTT
-,TRBJ1-2,-,TRBV19,CASSIPPWDGYTF,TGTGCCAGTAGTATCCCCCCCTGGGATGGCTACACCTTC
TRBD1,TRBJ1-2,-,TRBV5-4,CASSLGQGGVNYGYTF,TGTGCCAGCAGCTTGGGACAGGGGGGCGTTAACTATGGCTACACCTTC